This TCR beta chain is drawn from a study of blood T cell repertoires in COVID-19. Study details: Samples of COVID-19 (acute and convalescent) were obtained from the United States, Italy and Spain. PBMCs, B-cell-depleted T cells, or T cells were the source of the cDNA or gDNA that made up the material.

In the source study's methods: Amplification of reference gene primers provided the estimated nucleated cell counts. Clones were sequenced by immunoSEQ multiplex PCR, and TCRdb holds only the in-frame ones, with some missing. That table gives V, J and clone size, and the DNA gave D and trimming. The repertoire holds approximately 86,000 clones, with around four fifths as singletons. CDR1 is KGHSH, CDR2 LQKENI, per germline. CDR3 length equals 14 residues. V was trimmed by 0 bases and J by 3 bases, leaving 6 bases between them. The sequencing sample was made of peripheral blood. The source of this sequence is a man aged 45-65 years with acute or convalescent COVID-19. The rearrangement uses TRBV18 and TRBJ2-1, with a possible D match to TRBD2 (5 bases). CDR3 nucleotide sequence: TGTGCCAGCTCACCACCAGCGGTCTACAATGAGCAGTTCTTC. Protein: CASSPPAVYNEQFF.